These 5 T cell receptor beta chains were all obtained from the same sample, sequenced in a study of blood T cell repertoires in COVID-19. Here immunoSEQ multiplex PCR was the method, and the copy in TCRdb shows in-frame clones only, minus some. Here the sample spans over 200,000 clones, 80% to 90% being singletons. What was sequenced was PBMCs or T cells enriched from blood (not recorded which). Source of these receptors: a woman younger than 45 who had been exposed to COVID-19.

The sample holds a few counts of this clone. The chain joins TRBV7-3 to TRBJ2-7; 7 nucleotides match TRBD1. CDR3 length equals 15 residues. V lost 5 bases, J lost 2 bases, and 9 bases stayed unmatched. CDR1 and CDR2 (germline): SGHTA, FQGTGA. The CDR3 DNA follows: TGTGCCAGCAGCGTAGGGGGCAGTCCGACCTACGAGCAGTACTTC. Amino acids: CASSVGGSPTYEQYF.

The rearrangement links TRBV3-1 (or the pseudogene TRBV3-2) to TRBJ1-2; no clear D gene. The germline V gene has CDR1 LGHDT and CDR2 YNNKEL (reference sequence). Trimming took 0 bases from V and 1 from J, leaving 3 bases between them. This CDR3 comprises 13 residues. The CDR3 loop is CASSQDYNYGYTF. CDR3 sequence (DNA): TGTGCCAGCAGCCAAGACTATAACTATGGCTACACCTTC.

The chain employs TRBV2 and TRBJ2-3, with TRBD2 matching 8 bases. The CDR3 covers 13 residues. Germline V gives CDR1 SNHLY, CDR2 FYNNEI. J was trimmed by 4 bases and V by 7 bases; bases with no gene match: 4. The CDR3 here is CASKAGVADTQYF. As DNA, the CDR3 is TGTGCCAGCAAAGCGGGAGTGGCAGATACGCAGTATTTT.

The rearrangement joins TRBV5-4 to TRBJ1-1; the match to TRBD1 covers 10 bases. The germline CDR1 and CDR2 sequences are SGHNT and YYREEE (reference sequence). Trimming removed 2 bases from V and 0 bases from J; junction bases left unmatched: 10. The CDR3 length is 18 residues. The CDR3 sequence: CASSFRWDRGLMNTEAFF. In DNA, the CDR3 is TGTGCCAGCAGCTTTAGATGGGACAGGGGTCTCATGAACACTGAAGCTTTCTTT.

As to this clone: One end of the junction does not line up with germline, which may come from a read error. J is TRBJ2-3 and V is TRBV7-7, with TRBD1 matching over 9 bases. The CDR3 has 14 residues. Germline V gene lookup returns CDR1 SSHAT and CDR2 FNYEAQ (reference sequence). DNA of the CDR3: TGTGCTAGCAGCCGGGACAGGGGCACAGATACGCAGTATTTT. As protein: CASSRDRGTDTQYF.